This T cell receptor beta chain was obtained from a study of blood T cell repertoires in COVID-19. Study at large: Acute and convalescent COVID-19 specimens originated in the United States, Italy and Spain.

In the original processing: How many nucleated cells were present was estimated from reference gene primer amplification. Profiled with immunoSEQ multiplex PCR; TCRdb holds only in-frame clones, not every one. V, J and clone size derive from that table, while D and trimming were established from the DNA sequence. The sample gives 100,000 or so clones, approximately 80% of which show up once; about 40% is in the top ten. Germline V gene data show CDR1 as SEHNR and CDR2 as FQNEAQ (reference sequence). Trimming removed 2 bases from V and 9 bases from J, with 8 bases in between. CDR3 length: 11 residues.

This chain connects TRBV7-9 to TRBJ2-7; D unclear. Sequences were obtained from peripheral blood. The sequence derives from a man aged 80 or over with acute or convalescent COVID-19. The CDR3 region has the DNA TGTGCCAGCAGCTTAAGCGACGGGCAGTACTTC. Its protein product is CASSLSDGQYF.